These T cell receptor beta chains were read from a single sample in a study of molecular identifiers for immune sequencing clone quantification. Each CDR3 protein is one row after TCRdb ran MiXCR on the PCR reads. The data contain about 500,000 distinct CDR3 sequences, approximately 25% of them singletons. The sample was naive CD8+ T cells from blood, with Jurkat cell RNA spiked in. The receptors come from a human donor in good health. Some libraries in this study had Jurkat cell RNA spiked in. CDR3s include the opening cysteine and the closing phenylalanine or tryptophan. The D gene is left open where the match is weak. The size of a clone is reported for some rows only, either as once, few or many, or as a class for expanded clones.

few | TRBJ2-7 | - | TRBV11-2 | TGTGCCAGCAGCCCCGGCTCTATAACAGAAATTTACGAGCAGTACTTC | CASSPGSITEIYEQYF
- | TRBJ1-1 | - | TRBV29-1 | TGCAGCGTTGGGGACATAAAGAACCCTAAAACTTTCTTT | CSVGDIKNPKTFF
- | TRBJ2-7 | TRBD1 | TRBV4-2 | TGTGCCAGCGGCCCCGACAGGGACACGCACTACGAGCAGTACTTC | CASGPDRDTHYEQYF
many | TRBJ1-1 | - | TRBV3-1 | TGTGCCAGCAGCCAACTCCAACAGGGGAACACTGAAGCTTTCTTT | CASSQLQQGNTEAFF
- | TRBJ2-2 | TRBD2 | TRBV28 | TGTGCCAGCAGTTCACCAACGGGGCGGGAGGGCCTTCACGGGGAGCTGTTTTTT | CASSSPTGREGLHGELFF
- | TRBJ2-7 | - | TRBV4-3 | TGCGCCAGCAGCCATGTGTATAGGGGCGGATACGAGCAGTACTTC | CASSHVYRGGYEQYF
- | TRBJ1-1 | - | TRBV12-3/TRBV12-4 | TGTGCCAGCAGTTTCGGAGGGCTCGGGGAGAACACTGAAGCTTTCTTT | CASSFGGLGENTEAFF
few | TRBJ2-5 | - | TRBV29-1 | TGCAGCGTTGAAAGGTCAGCACGGGAGACCCAGTACTTC | CSVERSARETQYF
many | TRBJ2-7 | TRBD1 | TRBV29-1 | TGCAGCGTCGTCGGGGACAGGGGTAACGAGCAGTACTTC | CSVVGDRGNEQYF
- | TRBJ2-7 | - | TRBV5-5 | TGTGCCAGCAGCTTTATAACAGGGCTATCTGAGCACGAGCAGTACTTC | CASSFITGLSEHEQYF
- | TRBJ1-4 | - | TRBV12-3/TRBV12-4 | TGTGCCAGCAGTTTCCCACCCACAACTAGGGGAGTAAATGAAAAACTGTTTTTT | CASSFPPTTRGVNEKLFF
- | TRBJ2-3 | TRBD1 | TRBV4-3 | TGCGCCAGCCGCCACGCCCGGGACAGCTACACAGATACGCAGTATTTT | CASRHARDSYTDTQYF
many | TRBJ2-7 | - | TRBV30 | TGTGCCTGGAGTGTCCTCTCCTACGAGCAGTACTTC | CAWSVLSYEQYF
- | TRBJ2-5 | - | TRBV24-1 | TGTGCCACCAGTGATCCCTTTCGGGCGGGATTGGAGGAGACCCAGTACTTC | CATSDPFRAGLEETQYF
- | TRBJ2-7 | - | TRBV4-3 | TGCGCCAGCAGCCAAGATTCAGGTCCTCCCTACGAGCAGTACTTC | CASSQDSGPPYEQYF
- | TRBJ1-2 | - | TRBV20-1 | TGCAGTGCTCGAGAACTCGGTGGTCATGGCTACACCTTC | CSARELGGHGYTF
many | TRBJ2-3 | TRBD1 | TRBV7-2 | TGTGCCAGCAGTCGACAGGGGGCGGGCGCTGATACGCAGTATTTT | CASSRQGAGADTQYF
- | TRBJ1-1 | - | TRBV20-1 | TGCAGTGTAGAGGAGTCAGCTTTCTTT | CSVEESAFF
many | TRBJ2-7 | - | TRBV28 | TGTGCCAGCAGTGCGATCGAAATGACAGACTACGAGCAGTACTTC | CASSAIEMTDYEQYF
once | TRBJ2-1 | TRBD2 | TRBV30 | TGTGCCTGGACCGCGGGGGGAGAGCAGTTCTTC | CAWTAGGEQFF
many | TRBJ2-3 | TRBD2 | TRBV12-5 | TGTGCTAGTGGTTTGGGACTAGCATCGTCAGATACGCAGTATTTT | CASGLGLASSDTQYF
few | TRBJ2-5 | TRBD2 | TRBV9 | TGTGCCAGCAGCGTCGGCGGGAGAGGAGAGACCCAGTACTTC | CASSVGGRGETQYF
- | TRBJ2-7 | - | TRBV14 | TGTGCCAGCAGCCCCACGAGTGGTCTAGCGATGTCTACGAAGCAGTACTTC | CASSPTSGLAMSTKQYF
few | TRBJ2-7 | - | TRBV5-1 | TGCGCCAGCAGCTTGTGGCAGGGACCCTACGAGCAGTACTTC | CASSLWQGPYEQYF
many | TRBJ1-5 | - | TRBV27 | TGTGCCAGCAGTCCTTTATCCGGCAATCAGCCCCAGCATTTT | CASSPLSGNQPQHF
- | TRBJ2-5 | - | TRBV19 | TGTGCCAGTAGTATCGGGCTCCTAGTTTACTTC | CASSIGLLVYF